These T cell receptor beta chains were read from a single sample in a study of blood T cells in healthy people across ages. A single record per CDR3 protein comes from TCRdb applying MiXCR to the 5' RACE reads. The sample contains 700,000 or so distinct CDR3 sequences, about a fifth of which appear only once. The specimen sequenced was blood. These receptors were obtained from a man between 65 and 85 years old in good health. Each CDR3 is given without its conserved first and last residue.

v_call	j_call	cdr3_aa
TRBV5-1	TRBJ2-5	ASSYGRQETQY
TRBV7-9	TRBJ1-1	ASSSATGGTEVF
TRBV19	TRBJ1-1	ASSAGTGFFNTEAF
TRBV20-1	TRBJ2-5	SARAQFRETQY
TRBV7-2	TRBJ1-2	ASSLVPRDGYT
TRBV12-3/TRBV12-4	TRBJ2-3	ASSFRRGPVTDTQY
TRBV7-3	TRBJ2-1	ASSLSGQGIYNEQF
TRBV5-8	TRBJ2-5	ASSPRQILPETQY
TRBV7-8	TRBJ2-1	ASSLLAGGPHEQF
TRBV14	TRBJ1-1	ASSQIRDQAF
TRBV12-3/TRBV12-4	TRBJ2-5	ASSLGLAQETQY
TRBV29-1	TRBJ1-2	SVTGNYGYT
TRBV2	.	ASSTGRQRLETQY
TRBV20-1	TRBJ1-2	SARVGRGYT
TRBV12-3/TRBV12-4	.	ASSLLGTQY
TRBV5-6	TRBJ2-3	ASSRTSGRSPSTDTQY